A single sample is the source of the 3 T cell receptor beta chains below, sequenced in a study of T cells in Graves' hyperthyroidism and ophthalmopathy (dated by TCRdb to about 2019). The library was produced with multiplex PCR. TCRdb shows the sequencer as Illumina HiSeq 2000. TCR beta CDR3 regions were amplified from RNA transcripts. A first-round RT-PCR of the TCR CDR3 used the HTBI primer set with the Qiagen OneStep RT-PCR kit. In TCRdb, the public reads were trimmed at Q25 with fastp and aligned with MiXCR, with productive beta chains retained. Every distinct CDR3 protein forms one entry, paired with its most common genes and DNA. In this sample the table shows around 400,000 distinct CDR3 sequences, around a quarter of which occur a single time. Clones ranked in the top ten supply 70% to 75% of the sample. Sample: blood. The source of these receptors is a man aged 45-65 years with Graves' hyperthyroidism.

V is TRBV2 and J is TRBJ2-3; the match to TRBD2 covers 9 bases. Trimming removed 3 bases from V and 6 bases from J; junction bases left unmatched: 4. Germline V lookup: CDR1 SNHLY, CDR2 FYNNEI. The CDR3 runs to 14 residues. The CDR3 spells CASSDLGLADTQYF. CDR3 coding DNA: TGTGCCAGCAGTGACCTAGGACTAGCGGATACGCAGTATTTT. The whole variable domain, remainder taken from reference TRBV2 and TRBJ2-3, is EPEVTQTPSHQVTQMGQEVILRCVPISNHLYFYWYRQILGQKVEFLVSFYNNEISEKSEIFDDQFSVERPDGSNFTLKIRSTKLEDSAMYFCASSDLGLADTQYFGPGTRLTVL.

This clonotype has just a few counts. The rearrangement uses TRBV5-1 and TRBJ2-7; no reliable D call. CDR3 length equals 13 residues. Germline CDR1 is SGHRS and CDR2 is YFSETQ. Trimming pared 6 bases from V and 6 bases from J, leaving 16 bases between. For the CDR3, the DNA is TGCGCCAGCACTCCGGGCTCGCCCGGCGAGCAGTACTTC. Residues: CASTPGSPGEQYF. The entire variable domain, with the rest obtained from reference TRBV5-1 and TRBJ2-7, is as follows: KAGVTQTPRYLIKTRGQQVTLSCSPISGHRSVSWYQQTPGQGLQFLFEYFSETQRNKGNFPGRFSGRQFSNSRSEMNVSTLELGDSALYLCASTPGSPGEQYFGPGTRLTVT.

This clonotype has a handful of counts. CDR3 protein: CASSPGQGAGGANVLTF. The CDR3 nucleotides are TGTGCCAGCAGCCCCGGACAGGGGGCGGGTGGGGCCAACGTCCTGACTTTC. This chain uses TRBV7-9 with TRBJ2-6, with TRBD1 identical over 11 bases. Germline CDR1 SEHNR, CDR2 FQNEAQ (reference sequence). The CDR3 runs to 17 residues. Unmatched junction bases numbered 6, after V lost 5 bases and J lost 3 bases.